This entry lists 19 T cell receptor beta chains sequenced from one sample in a study of blood T cell repertoires in COVID-19. Using immunoSEQ multiplex PCR, the repertoire was profiled, and TCRdb retains in-frame clones only, with some absent. Seen here are some 260,000 clones, 70% to 90% observed once, and the top ten hold 2% to 2.5%. The specimen was peripheral blood. The receptor source for this set is a woman in her 40s who had recovered from COVID-19.

This clone appeared a single time. The chain employs TRBV18 and TRBJ1-4, with D tentatively TRBD1 (5 bases). The germline gives CDR1 KGHSH, CDR2 LQKENI. Trimming took 3 bases from V and 1 from J, leaving 18 bases between them. The length of the CDR3 is 18 residues. CDR3 sequence: CASSPFGGLKGTNEKLFF. The CDR3 DNA follows: TGTGCCAGCTCACCGTTCGGGGGGTTAAAAGGAACTAATGAAAAACTGTTTTTT.

This clone was recorded once. This rearrangement joins TRBV28 to TRBJ2-7; 7 nucleotides agree with TRBD1. The CDR3 consists of 14 residues. V shed 5 bases, J shed 1 base, and the junction held 5 bases outside the gene matches. Germline CDR1 is MDHEN and CDR2 is SYDVKM. This CDR3 is CASSPWTGSYEQYF. Here the CDR3 DNA reads TGTGCCAGCAGTCCGTGGACAGGTTCCTACGAGCAGTACTTC.

V and J are TRBV7-2 and TRBJ1-5; D remains ambiguous. The CDR3 runs 13 residues. Germline V lookup: CDR1 SGHTA, CDR2 FQGNSA. Trimming pared 6 bases from V and 3 bases from J, leaving 9 bases between. Written as DNA, the CDR3 is TGTGCCAGCAGTCCCGCGCCCAATCAGCCCCAGCATTTT. Translating gives CASSPAPNQPQHF.

The chain recombines TRBV5-1 with TRBJ2-7; 9 bases align to TRBD1. The ends lost 4 bases at V and 2 bases at J; junction bases unmatched: 4. The CDR3 is 14 residues long. Germline CDR1 and CDR2: SGHRS and YFSETQ. The CDR3, as DNA: TGCGCCAGCAGCACCGGACAGGGGACCTACGAGCAGTACTTC. Its protein is CASSTGQGTYEQYF. The full variable domain, rest sourced from reference TRBV5-1 and TRBJ2-7, is KAGVTQTPRYLIKTRGQQVTLSCSPISGHRSVSWYQQTPGQGLQFLFEYFSETQRNKGNFPGRFSGRQFSNSRSEMNVSTLELGDSALYLCASSTGQGTYEQYFGPGTRLTVT.

The genes are TRBV7-9 and TRBJ1-4, with a tentative D call TRBD1 (6 bases). The V end lost 8 bases, the J end lost 4 bases, and 17 bases lay between the germline ends. Germline loops: CDR1 SEHNR, CDR2 FQNEAQ (reference sequence). This CDR3 is 15 amino acids long. CDR3 loop: CASSNSDSGNEKLFF. DNA of the CDR3: TGTGCCAGCTCCAACTCGGACAGCGGTAATGAAAAACTGTTTTTT.

The chain uses TRBV6-6 and TRBJ2-1, with 7 bases lining up with TRBD2. The germline gives CDR1 MNHNY, CDR2 SVGAGI (reference sequence). Trimming cost V 6 bases and J 4 bases; bases outside gene matches: 12. The CDR3 runs 16 residues. DNA for the CDR3: TGTGCCAGCAGGACGAAGACTAGCATAGGGTACAATGAGCAGTTCTTC. Translated: CASRTKTSIGYNEQFF.

The chain carries TRBV19 and TRBJ1-6; D is perhaps TRBD1 (6 bases). The CDR3 sequence is 14 residues long. Trimming shortened V by 6 bases and J by 9 bases, and 15 bases separated the two germline ends. The germline CDR1 and CDR2 sequences are LNHDA and SQIVND (reference sequence). CDR3 sequence reads: CASREQGISSPLHF. Written as DNA, the CDR3 is TGTGCCAGTAGAGAACAGGGAATTAGTTCACCCCTCCACTTT.

This chain uses TRBV11-3 with TRBJ2-3, with D perhaps matching TRBD1 (6 bases). Germline V lookup: CDR1 SGHNT, CDR2 YENEEA. Trimming removed 2 bases at V and 4 bases at J, with 19 bases between. CDR3 size: 17 residues. The CDR3 here is CASSLIIRTASADTQYF. As DNA, the CDR3 is TGTGCCAGCAGCTTAATTATTCGGACAGCGAGCGCAGATACGCAGTATTTT.

The chain carries TRBV6-2 or TRBV6-3 and TRBJ2-2, with a weak D call TRBD1 (6 bases). Trimming pared 6 bases from V and 0 bases from J, leaving 17 bases between. CDR1 and CDR2 (germline): MNHEY, SVGEGT. This CDR3 comprises 17 residues. CDR3 residues: CASSRPGHGANTGELFF. The CDR3 DNA reads TGTGCCAGCAGCCGACCGGGACACGGTGCGAACACCGGGGAGCTGTTTTTT.

This clone was seen only once. J is TRBJ1-5 and V is TRBV28, with a possible D match to TRBD1 (6 bases). With 2 bases removed from V and 3 bases from J, the gap between germline ends came to 14 bases. The germline gives CDR1 MDHEN, CDR2 SYDVKM. The CDR3 contains 16 residues. The DNA of the CDR3 is TGTGCCAGCAGTTTAGGTGACAGGATGATCAATCAGCCCCAGCATTTT. Translation gives CASSLGDRMINQPQHF. The variable domain in full, with the rest retrieved from reference TRBV28 and TRBJ1-5, is DVKVTQSSRYLVKRTGEKVFLECVQDMDHENMFWYRQDPGLGLRLIYFSYDVKMKEKGDIPEGYSVSREKKERFSLILESASTNQTSMYLCASSLGDRMINQPQHFGDGTRLSIL.

The chain recombines TRBV4-2 with TRBJ2-1; 9 nucleotides line up with TRBD1. This CDR3 is 14 amino acids long. Trimming cost V 5 bases and J 7 bases; bases outside gene matches: 6. CDR1 LGHNA and CDR2 YNFKEQ come from the germline V gene. The CDR3 DNA reads TGTGCCAGCAGCAGCCGGGACAGGGTGAATGAGCAGTTCTTC. Translating it yields CASSSRDRVNEQFF.

The J gene is TRBJ2-7, the V gene TRBV11-2; TRBD2 matches at 12 bases. CDR3 length equals 15 residues. CDR1 is SGHAT, CDR2 FQNNGV, per germline. V lost 1 base, J lost 2 bases, and 0 bases stayed unmatched. The CDR3 spells CASSLGLAGAYEQYF. The CDR3 DNA reads as TGTGCCAGCAGCTTAGGACTAGCGGGAGCCTACGAGCAGTACTTC.

This chain uses TRBV7-2 with TRBJ1-4, with 8 bases that match TRBD1. The CDR3 extends over 16 amino acids. The V segment lost 1 base and the J segment 13 bases; nucleotides outside the gene matches: 14. Germline V gene data show CDR1 as SGHTA and CDR2 as FQGNSA. CDR3 sequence: CASSLDPGTGPNGLFF. The CDR3 DNA follows: TGTGCCAGCAGCTTAGACCCCGGGACAGGCCCCAATGGACTGTTTTTT.

This chain joins TRBV6-1 and TRBJ2-7; 8 bases are shared with TRBD1. This CDR3 comprises 13 residues. From germline, CDR1 is MNHNS and CDR2 SASEGT. The junction had 5 bases not matched to a gene; V was cut back by 6 bases and J by 4 bases. The CDR3 DNA sequence: TGTGCCAGCAGCCGGACAGGGAATTACGAGCAGTACTTC. It specifies CASSRTGNYEQYF.

This chain links TRBV28 with TRBJ2-1; 8 bases fit TRBD1. The CDR3 totals 15 residues. V was pared by 5 bases and J by 7 bases, with 10 bases of the junction left unmatched. Germline V gene data show CDR1 as MDHEN and CDR2 as SYDVKM. The CDR3 sequence is CASSPQDRVGNEQFF. CDR3 sequence (DNA): TGTGCCAGCAGTCCGCAGGACAGGGTGGGTAATGAGCAGTTCTTC. Full variable domain (outside the CDR3, taken from reference TRBV28 and TRBJ2-1): DVKVTQSSRYLVKRTGEKVFLECVQDMDHENMFWYRQDPGLGLRLIYFSYDVKMKEKGDIPEGYSVSREKKERFSLILESASTNQTSMYLCASSPQDRVGNEQFFGPGTRLTVL.

The genes are TRBV3-1 (or the pseudogene TRBV3-2) and TRBJ2-7; 8 bases line up with TRBD1. Trimming cost V 2 bases and J 5 bases; bases outside gene matches: 5. CDR1 and CDR2 (germline): LGHDT, YNNKEL (reference sequence). The length of the CDR3 is 14 residues. The CDR3 region has the DNA TGTGCCAGCAGCCAAAGGCAGGGGGCGAACGAGCAGTACTTC. Its translation: CASSQRQGANEQYF.

The genes are TRBV30 and TRBJ1-2; 8 nucleotides match TRBD1. The V gene end was trimmed by 0 bases and the J gene end by 2 bases; junction bases not matched to a gene: 5. The CDR3 contains 15 residues. In germline, CDR1 is GTSNPN, CDR2 SVGIG (reference sequence). CDR3 nucleotide sequence: TGTGCCTGGAGTGTCCTCGGACAGGGAAACTATGGCTACACCTTC. Residues: CAWSVLGQGNYGYTF.

This clone showed up just once. V is TRBV7-8 and J is TRBJ1-1; perhaps TRBD1 as D (5 bases). Germline CDR1 reads SGHVS; CDR2 reads FQNEAQ. Between the trimmed V and J ends, which lost 3 bases and 4 bases, there was a span of 12 bases. The CDR3 runs 14 residues. The CDR3 DNA sequence: TGTGCCAGCAGCTTGGGAGGGAGGGGCACTGAAGCTTTCTTT. This sequence encodes CASSLGGRGTEAFF.

The rearrangement uses TRBV5-1 and TRBJ2-3; 9 positions match TRBD2. CDR1 and CDR2 from the germline V gene are SGHRS and YFSETQ. V lost 1 base, J lost 3 bases, and 12 bases stayed unmatched. This CDR3 contains 18 residues. The CDR3 DNA is TGCGCCAGCAGCTTGCCCTTGGGGTTCGCGGGGGGGACAGATACGCAGTATTTT. Encoded protein: CASSLPLGFAGGTDTQYF.